This T cell receptor beta chain emerged from a study of T cell changes during pregnancy in multiple sclerosis. CDR1 is GTSNPN, CDR2 SVGIG, per germline (reference sequence). Trimming removed 2 bases from V and 3 bases from J; junction bases left unmatched: 0. This CDR3 spans 12 amino acids. Profiled with immunoSEQ multiplex PCR; TCRdb holds only in-frame clones, not every one. The data show 55,000 to 85,000 clones, 90% to 95% seen once. The chain carries TRBV30 and TRBJ2-5, with 7 bases that match TRBD1. This clonotype originated in a female donor with multiple sclerosis, enrolled in a pregnancy study. Source: peripheral blood, taken after pregnancy. CDR3 loop: CAWSQGEETQYF. The CDR3 DNA follows: TGTGCCTGGAGTCAGGGGGAAGAGACCCAGTACTTC.